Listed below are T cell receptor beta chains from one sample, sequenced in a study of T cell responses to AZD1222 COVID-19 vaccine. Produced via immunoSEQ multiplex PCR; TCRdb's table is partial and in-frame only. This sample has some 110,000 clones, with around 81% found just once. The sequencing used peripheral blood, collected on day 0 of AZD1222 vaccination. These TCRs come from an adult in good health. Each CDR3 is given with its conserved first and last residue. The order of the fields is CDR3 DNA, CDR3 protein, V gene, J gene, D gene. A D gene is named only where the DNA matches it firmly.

CDR3 DNA: TGTGCCAGCCGCCGGGACAGGGATACCGGGGAGCTGTTTTTT
CDR3 protein: CASRRDRDTGELFF
V gene: TRBV6-5
J gene: TRBJ2-2
D gene: TRBD1

CDR3 DNA: TGTGCCAGCAGTCCACCTTACACAGATACGCAGTATTTT
CDR3 protein: CASSPPYTDTQYF
V gene: TRBV6-5
J gene: TRBJ2-3
D gene: NA

CDR3 DNA: TGTGCCAGCAGCCGGACTAGCGGGGGGTTTGGTCGGGAGACCCAGTACTTC
CDR3 protein: CASSRTSGGFGRETQYF
V gene: TRBV7-2
J gene: TRBJ2-5
D gene: TRBD2

CDR3 DNA: TGCGCCAGCTGGGGGGTCTTGGCGGGAGGGCTATACGAGCAGTACTTC
CDR3 protein: CASWGVLAGGLYEQYF
V gene: TRBV10-2
J gene: TRBJ2-7
D gene: TRBD2

CDR3 DNA: TGTGCCAGCAGTTTGAATAGGGATCACGAGCAGTACTTC
CDR3 protein: CASSLNRDHEQYF
V gene: TRBV27
J gene: TRBJ2-7
D gene: NA

CDR3 DNA: TGTGCCAGCAACATTCGGGGGGATCAGCCCCAGCATTTT
CDR3 protein: CASNIRGDQPQHF
V gene: TRBV2
J gene: TRBJ1-5
D gene: NA

CDR3 DNA: TGCGCCAGCAGCTTGCTGGGACACACAGATACGCAGTATTTT
CDR3 protein: CASSLLGHTDTQYF
V gene: TRBV5-1
J gene: TRBJ2-3
D gene: NA

CDR3 DNA: TGTGCCACCAGCAGAGATCATGGACAGGGGGCTTACACCGGGGAGCTGTTTTTT
CDR3 protein: CATSRDHGQGAYTGELFF
V gene: TRBV15
J gene: TRBJ2-2
D gene: TRBD1

CDR3 DNA: TGTGCCAGTAGTTGGGGGACAGGGATTCGACACCAAGAGACCCAGTACTTC
CDR3 protein: CASSWGTGIRHQETQYF
V gene: TRBV19
J gene: TRBJ2-5
D gene: TRBD1

CDR3 DNA: TGTGCCAGCAGCTTTGGCAGGGGGGTCGATACGCAGTATTTT
CDR3 protein: CASSFGRGVDTQYF
V gene: TRBV6-5
J gene: TRBJ2-3
D gene: NA